The clone carrying this T cell receptor beta chain came up once. No antigen is known for it. This entry comes from a study of blood T cells in healthy people across ages. Findings of the study overall: Per-million-T-cell TCR beta diversity fell roughly linearly with age. Unsorted PBMC material precluded a definitive naive versus antigen-experienced comparison.

Using a J-beta primer mix together with a sample-barcoded 5' primer, a second PCR was run for roughly 6 to 12 cycles. TCRdb independently ran MiXCR on the 5' RACE reads; one entry per CDR3 protein. The sample lists some 1.6 million distinct CDR3 sequences; about 35% were seen once. Healthy Russian Caucasian donors spanned ages roughly 6 to 100 years. Isolated per sample were at least 7 million PBMCs. Trimming removed 4 bases from V and 1 base from J, with 11 bases in between. The CDR3 runs 14 residues. Per the germline V gene, CDR1 is DFQATT and CDR2 is SNEGSKA (reference sequence). This clonotype was sampled from a woman aged 25-40 years in good health. The sequenced sample was blood. The rearrangement links TRBV20-1 to TRBJ2-1; D might be TRBD2 (5 bases). In DNA form, the CDR3 reads TGCAGTGCTAACCAGCGGAGGTCCTACAATGAGCAGTTCTTC. Amino acid sequence: CSANQRRSYNEQFF.